In this sample, the clone carrying this T cell receptor (beta chain) turned up many times. Its antigen is not identified. V was clipped by 0 bases and J by 4 bases, with 13 bases between them. The CDR3 consists of 16 residues. The V gene's germline CDR1 is MNHNY and CDR2 SVGAGI (reference sequence). This specimen belongs to a study of T cells in Graves' hyperthyroidism and ophthalmopathy. Study outcomes and limitations: Within blood appeared most thyroid clonotypes that had expanded above 0.001.

The source material, RNA transcripts, was used to amplify TCR beta CDR3 regions. A set of HTBI primers served as the primers for a first-round RT-PCR of the TCR CDR3. TCRdb redid the calling of the multiplex PCR reads with MiXCR, one entry per CDR3 protein. This sample carries some 440,000 distinct CDR3 sequences, around 16% of them seen once, and the ten largest clones take 11% to 15%. Patients aged 18 to 65 had newly diagnosed hyperthyroidism lasting under 2 months. The PBMCs had their origin in around 9.1 ml of fresh peripheral blood. The gene calls are TRBV6-6 and TRBJ1-3; D perhaps matches TRBD1 (5 bases). Source material: blood. The sequence came from a young woman with Graves' hyperthyroidism. The CDR3: CASSYSAGRKGNTIYF. CDR3 sequence (DNA): TGTGCCAGCAGTTACTCGGCAGGGCGTAAAGGAAACACCATATATTTT.